This T cell receptor beta chain stems from a study of OX40 agonist ivuxolimab in advanced cancers. Overall study: Three patients, one with hepatocellular carcinoma and two with cutaneous melanoma, achieved partial responses. Overall study findings and caveats: Clonal expansion among partial responders at 0.1-3.0 mg/kg ranked near the lowest.

Germline-derived CDR1 and CDR2 are SGHTA and FQGTGA. J lost 4 bases, V lost 5 bases, and 9 bases had no gene match. This CDR3 has 16 amino acids. About this clone itself: What it binds is not known.

Sequenced by immunoSEQ multiplex PCR; TCRdb stores in-frame clones only, minus some. The sample has tens of thousands of clones, over 75% seen once. J is TRBJ2-1 and V is TRBV7-3, with 9 positions matching TRBD1. This TCR derives from an adult with an advanced solid tumor such as melanoma, head and neck, liver or kidney cancer. This material consisted of CD4+ or CD8+ T cells sorted from blood, taken in a trial of the OX40 agonist ivuxolimab. CDR3 DNA: TGTGCCAGCAGCCCCCAGGACAGGGGCGGTTACAATGAGCAGTTCTTC. As protein: CASSPQDRGGYNEQFF.